Listed below are T cell receptor beta chains from one sample, sequenced in a study of blood T cell repertoires in COVID-19. Sequencing used immunoSEQ multiplex PCR; TCRdb keeps in-frame clones, though not all of them. Among roughly 200,000 clones listed, around 80% were seen once. The sequenced material came from peripheral blood. All receptors come from a woman of 80 years or more with active or convalescent COVID-19. The conserved cysteine and the conserved F or W are not part of the CDR3 here.

J	V	CDR3
TRBJ2-1	TRBV11-2	ASSFSPGYNEQF
TRBJ2-1	TRBV11-3	ASSLRAGSYNEQF
TRBJ1-2	TRBV6-1	ASSETGSYGYT
TRBJ1-4	TRBV6-2/TRBV6-3	ASSLGRWGGNEKLF
TRBJ1-5	TRBV2	ASSVKGEAQPQH
TRBJ2-7	TRBV6-2/TRBV6-3	ASSYSPSTGPRDEQY
TRBJ1-2	TRBV6-6	ASNRGNRAGDYGYT
TRBJ1-1	TRBV28	ASSSQGRAGWNTEAF
TRBJ2-7	TRBV27	ASGLLLEQY
TRBJ1-5	TRBV6-5	ASSYSGTGKEPQH
TRBJ1-3	TRBV18	ASSPPRGVDTIY
TRBJ1-5	TRBV28	ASTPGQGESQPQH
TRBJ1-4	TRBV28	ATKQGTNEKLF
TRBJ1-5	TRBV18	ASSLAGSRNQPQH
TRBJ2-3	TRBV4-2	ASSQETSGGADTQY
TRBJ1-1	TRBV27	ASSRAGGLTEAF
TRBJ2-1	TRBV2	ASRGLAENEQF
TRBJ1-2	TRBV5-6	ASSQTLTGGSPYGYT
TRBJ2-5	TRBV18	ASSPPGLAGVSVQTQY
TRBJ1-1	TRBV19	ASSILEGRDEAF
TRBJ2-3	TRBV5-1	ASSPGGVGTDTQY
TRBJ2-7	TRBV28	ASRTSGGSYEQY
TRBJ2-7	TRBV28	ASSPPPKTSQGSYEQY
TRBJ2-3	TRBV29-1	SAGTSGASDTQY
TRBJ1-2	TRBV7-9	ASSRPGVNYGYT
TRBJ1-1	TRBV10-3	AISGQGKNTEAF
TRBJ1-1	TRBV5-1	ASSLDGQGAGAF
TRBJ2-7	TRBV5-1	ASSLTGVGDEQY
TRBJ2-7	TRBV6-1	ASSEGFLSGEG
TRBJ1-2	TRBV4-1	ASSLSMRADYGYT
TRBJ1-2	TRBV19	ASRQGFYGYT
TRBJ1-1	TRBV11-2	ASSPDRASNTEAF
TRBJ1-6	TRBV5-1	ASSLGRGNSPLH
TRBJ1-2	TRBV11-2	ASSSGPGQGANGYT
TRBJ1-1	TRBV28	ASSLGGRIMNTEAF
TRBJ2-5	TRBV5-1	ASSQGVVEETQY
TRBJ2-3	TRBV5-1	ASSFSGADTDTQY
TRBJ2-3	TRBV18	ATPPTGGGMTDTQY
TRBJ2-1	TRBV5-1	ASSRQPSGGADEQF
TRBJ2-3	TRBV11-3	ASSPGTSGDTDTQY
TRBJ1-3	TRBV18	ASSPFTGPGDTIY
TRBJ2-3	TRBV7-2	ASSVGHSTDTQY